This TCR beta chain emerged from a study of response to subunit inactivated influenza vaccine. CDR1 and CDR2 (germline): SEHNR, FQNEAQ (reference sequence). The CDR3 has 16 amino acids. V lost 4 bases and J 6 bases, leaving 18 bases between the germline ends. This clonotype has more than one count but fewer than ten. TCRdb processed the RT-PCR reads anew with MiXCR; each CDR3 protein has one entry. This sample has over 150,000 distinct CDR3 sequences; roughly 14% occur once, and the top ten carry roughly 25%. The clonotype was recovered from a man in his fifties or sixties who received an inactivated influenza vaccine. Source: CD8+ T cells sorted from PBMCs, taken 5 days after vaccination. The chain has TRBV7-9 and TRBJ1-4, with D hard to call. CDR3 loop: CASSSQRTGLDEKLFF. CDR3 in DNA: TGTGCCAGCAGCTCCCAACGGACCGGGTTAGATGAAAAACTGTTTTTT.